Included here is one T cell receptor (beta chain) sequence, with context. The data were produced by immunoSEQ multiplex PCR, yet TCRdb's version contains in-frame clones alone and is incomplete. The profile covers about 150,000 clones, with 70% to 90% appearing a single time and roughly 13% taken by the ten largest. This sample was included in a study of blood T cell repertoires in COVID-19. The germline V gene has CDR1 SGHTA and CDR2 FQGNSA. This CDR3 has 12 amino acids. Sequenced: peripheral blood. The chain combines TRBV7-2 with TRBJ1-1; D uncertain. The sequence was collected from a man in his 60s with active or convalescent COVID-19. The CDR3 protein is CVEVPDISEAFF. In DNA, the CDR3 is TGTGTGGAGGTCCCGGATATAAGTGAAGCTTTCTTT.